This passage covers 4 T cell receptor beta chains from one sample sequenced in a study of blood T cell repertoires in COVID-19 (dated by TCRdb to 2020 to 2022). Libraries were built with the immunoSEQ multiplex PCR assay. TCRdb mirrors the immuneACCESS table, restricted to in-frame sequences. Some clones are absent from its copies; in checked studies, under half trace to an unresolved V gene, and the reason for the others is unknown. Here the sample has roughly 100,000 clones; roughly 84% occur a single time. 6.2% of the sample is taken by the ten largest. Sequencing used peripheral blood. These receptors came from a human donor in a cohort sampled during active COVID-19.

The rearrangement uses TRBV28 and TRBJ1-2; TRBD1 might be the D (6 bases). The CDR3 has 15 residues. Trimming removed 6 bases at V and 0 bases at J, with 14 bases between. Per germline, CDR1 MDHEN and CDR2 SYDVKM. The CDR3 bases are TGTGCCAGCAGGGTGAGGGGGGGCTCTAACTATGGCTACACCTTC. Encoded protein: CASRVRGGSNYGYTF.

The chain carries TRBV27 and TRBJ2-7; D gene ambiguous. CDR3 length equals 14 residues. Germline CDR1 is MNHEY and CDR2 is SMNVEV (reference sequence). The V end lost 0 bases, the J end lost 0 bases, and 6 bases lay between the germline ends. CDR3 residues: CASSLSLSSYEQYF. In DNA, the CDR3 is TGTGCCAGCAGTTTATCGTTGAGCTCCTACGAGCAGTACTTC.

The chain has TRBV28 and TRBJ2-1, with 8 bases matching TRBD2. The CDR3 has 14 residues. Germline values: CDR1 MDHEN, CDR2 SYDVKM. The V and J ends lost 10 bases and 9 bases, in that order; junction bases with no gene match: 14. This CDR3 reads CATGRAGGSIEQFF. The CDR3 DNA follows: TGTGCCACCGGCAGGGCGGGAGGCTCAATTGAGCAGTTCTTC. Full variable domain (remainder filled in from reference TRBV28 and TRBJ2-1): DVKVTQSSRYLVKRTGEKVFLECVQDMDHENMFWYRQDPGLGLRLIYFSYDVKMKEKGDIPEGYSVSREKKERFSLILESASTNQTSMYLCATGRAGGSIEQFFGPGTRLTVL.

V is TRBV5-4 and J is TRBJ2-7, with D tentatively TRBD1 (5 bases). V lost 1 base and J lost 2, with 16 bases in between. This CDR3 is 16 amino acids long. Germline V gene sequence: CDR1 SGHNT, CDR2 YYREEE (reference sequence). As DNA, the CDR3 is TGTGCCAGCAGCTTGTTCCTAGGGGCGGCCACCTACGAGCAGTACTTC. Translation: CASSLFLGAATYEQYF.